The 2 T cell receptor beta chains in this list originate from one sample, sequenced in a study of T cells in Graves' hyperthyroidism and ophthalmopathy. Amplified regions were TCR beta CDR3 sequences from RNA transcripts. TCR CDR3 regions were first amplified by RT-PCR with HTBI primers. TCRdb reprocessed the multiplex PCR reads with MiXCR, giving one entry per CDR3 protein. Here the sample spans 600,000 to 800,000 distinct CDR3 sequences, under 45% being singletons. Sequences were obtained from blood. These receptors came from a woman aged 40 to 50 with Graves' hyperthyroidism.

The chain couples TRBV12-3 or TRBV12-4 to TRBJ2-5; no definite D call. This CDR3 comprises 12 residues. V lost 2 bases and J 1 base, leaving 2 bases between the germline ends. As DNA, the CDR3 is TGTGCCAGCAGTTTACTCCAAGAGACCCAGTACTTC. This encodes CASSLLQETQYF.

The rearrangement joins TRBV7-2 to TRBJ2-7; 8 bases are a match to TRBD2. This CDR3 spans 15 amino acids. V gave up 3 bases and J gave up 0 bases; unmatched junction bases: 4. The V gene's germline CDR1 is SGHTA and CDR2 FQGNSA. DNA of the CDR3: TGTGCCAGCAGCTTGGGACTAGTCGCCTCCTACGAGCAGTACTTC. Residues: CASSLGLVASYEQYF.